The present T cell receptor beta chain was sequenced within a study of T cell repertoires in cytomegalovirus infection. Looking at the study overall: Selected CMV epitopes included recently identified HLA-C-restricted ones as well as well-studied HLA-B-restricted ones. Indications of both CMV infection and matching HLA type were provided by public TCR beta signatures. Study-level findings and limits: HLA-C-restricted, CMV-specific TCR beta clonotypes were dominant ex vivo.

V lost 4 bases to trimming and J lost 6 bases, with 9 bases between them. The germline V gene encodes CDR1 SEHNR and CDR2 FQNEAQ (reference sequence). There are 12 residues in the CDR3. This clonotype occurred a few times. Its antigen is as yet unknown. TCRdb called the reads again in MiXCR, with one record for every CDR3 protein. The table records 600,000 to 700,000 distinct CDR3 sequences, around 30% of them present only once. The material was cultured PBMCs, obtained from culture after CMV antigen stimulation. The rearrangement joins TRBV7-9 to TRBJ1-1, with D hard to call. This TCR came from a human donor in good health (CMV status not recorded). Some clones in this sample may be carry-over from other donors' samples. In DNA form, the CDR3 reads TGTGCCAGCAGCTCCTTGTCCTCTGAAGCTTTCTTT. As protein: CASSSLSSEAFF.